The clone carrying this T cell receptor (beta chain) appeared many times. RNA transcripts served as template for amplifying TCR beta CDR3 sequences. Amplification began with first-round RT-PCR using HTBI primers, then second-round multiplex PCR was performed. TCRdb passed the multiplex PCR reads through MiXCR, listing each CDR3 protein once. This table has 300,000 to 400,000 distinct CDR3 sequences, roughly 15% appearing once. This specimen belongs to a study of Graves' ophthalmopathy and Graves' hyperthyroidism. The V end was cut by 1 base, the J end by 0 bases, with 15 bases between. The CDR3 totals 17 residues. Germline CDR1 is SGHVS and CDR2 is FQNEAQ.

This clonotype was obtained from an adult woman with stable Graves' hyperthyroidism. The source material was peripheral blood. The gene calls are TRBV7-8 and TRBJ1-1, with D possibly being TRBD1 (5 bases). The chain's CDR3 is CASSLVVSGNLNTEAFF. The CDR3 DNA is TGTGCCAGCAGCTTAGTGGTTTCAGGGAATCTGAACACTGAAGCTTTCTTT.